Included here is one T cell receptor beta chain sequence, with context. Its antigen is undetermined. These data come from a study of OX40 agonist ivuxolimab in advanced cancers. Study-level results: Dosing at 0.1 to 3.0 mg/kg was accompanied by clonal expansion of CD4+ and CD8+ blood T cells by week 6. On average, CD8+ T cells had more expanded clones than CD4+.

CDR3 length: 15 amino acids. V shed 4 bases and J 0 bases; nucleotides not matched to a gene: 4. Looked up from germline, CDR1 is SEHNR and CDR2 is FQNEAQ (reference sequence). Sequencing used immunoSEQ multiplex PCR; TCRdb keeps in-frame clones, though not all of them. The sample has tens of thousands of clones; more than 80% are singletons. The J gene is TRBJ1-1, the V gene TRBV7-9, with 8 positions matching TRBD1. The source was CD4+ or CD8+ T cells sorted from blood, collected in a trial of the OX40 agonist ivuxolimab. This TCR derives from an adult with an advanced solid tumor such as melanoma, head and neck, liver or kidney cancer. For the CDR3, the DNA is TGTGCCAGCAGCTACTACAGGGGGATGAACACTGAAGCTTTCTTT. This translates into CASSYYRGMNTEAFF.